This is a list of T cell receptor beta chains from one sample in a study of shared clonotypes between healthy human individuals. The protocol was immunoSEQ multiplex PCR, while the TCRdb copy is restricted to in-frame clones and leaves out a portion. The sample contains about 2.3 million clones, 80% to 95% of which appear only once. The sequenced material came from naive CD4+ T cells from PBMCs. Every receptor here comes from a man aged 18-30 years in good health. Some clones in this sample may be carry-over from other donors' samples. Each CDR3 is given with its conserved first and last residue. D genes are given only for firm matches. Not all rows give a size; the values are once, few, many and, for expanded clones, a class.

v_call,j_call,d_call,clone_size,cdr3_aa,cdr3_nt
TRBV28,TRBJ1-5,TRBD1,-,CASSPGTGGYQPQHF,TGTGCCAGCAGCCCCGGGACAGGGGGTTACCAGCCCCAGCATTTT
TRBV7-9,TRBJ2-1,-,-,CASSFTSGGWQFF,TGTGCCAGCAGCTTCACCTCTGGGGGATGGCAGTTCTTC
TRBV7-8,TRBJ2-1,-,-,CASSLVSGPYNEQFF,TGTGCCAGCAGCTTAGTTAGCGGACCCTACAATGAGCAGTTCTTC
TRBV7-9,TRBJ2-1,-,-,CASSLNRDGEQFF,TGTGCCAGCAGCTTAAACCGGGACGGTGAGCAGTTCTTC
TRBV27,TRBJ1-4,-,once,CASGFEGEKLFF,TGTGCCAGCGGGTTTGAGGGTGAAAAACTGTTTTTT
TRBV28,TRBJ1-2,-,-,CASSNLGGSGYGYTF,TGTGCCAGCAGCAACCTGGGGGGGTCGGGCTATGGCTACACCTTC
TRBV18,TRBJ1-3,TRBD1,-,CASSPDRGSGNTIYF,TGTGCCAGCTCCCCAGACAGGGGCTCTGGAAACACCATATATTTT
TRBV7-4,TRBJ2-7,-,-,CASRGLSYEQYF,TGTGCCAGCAGGGGGTTAAGCTACGAGCAGTACTTC
TRBV5-8,TRBJ2-3,-,-,CASSAEAGTDTQYF,TGTGCCAGCAGCGCCGAAGCAGGGACAGATACGCAGTATTTT
TRBV5-1,TRBJ1-4,-,once,CASSLTGGEKLFF,TGCGCCAGCAGCTTGACGGGTGGGGAAAAACTGTTTTTT
TRBV27,TRBJ1-4,TRBD1,-,CATRLTGGGGRSTNEKLFF,TGTGCCACCCGACTTACAGGGGGAGGGGGTAGATCAACTAATGAAAAACTGTTTTTT
TRBV29-1,TRBJ2-5,TRBD1,-,CSSDSARGRETQYF,TGCAGCTCCGACAGCGCCAGGGGGCGAGAGACCCAGTACTTC
TRBV7-7,TRBJ2-2,TRBD2,few,CASSSLAGGELFF,TGTGCCAGCAGCTCCCTAGCGGGCGGGGAGCTGTTTTTT
TRBV7-3,TRBJ2-5,-,-,CASSLTRAAGETQYF,TGTGCCAGCAGCTTAACCAGGGCGGCTGGGGAGACCCAGTACTTC
TRBV30,TRBJ1-5,TRBD1,-,CASSTGDNQPQHF,TGTGCCAGCTCTACAGGGGACAATCAGCCCCAGCATTTT
TRBV9,TRBJ2-7,TRBD1,-,CASSIRTGEQYF,TGTGCCAGCAGCATCCGGACAGGGGAGCAGTACTTC
TRBV5-1,TRBJ2-7,-,-,CASSLAGGSSYEQYF,TGCGCCAGCAGCTTGGCCGGTGGGAGTTCCTACGAGCAGTACTTC